The rows below give T cell receptor beta chains drawn from one sample of a study of blood T cells in healthy people across ages. TCRdb called the 5' RACE reads again in MiXCR, with one record for every CDR3 protein. The profile shows around 790,000 distinct CDR3 sequences, more than 40% of them singletons. Specimen: blood. The receptor set was obtained from a man aged 60 to 69 in good health. Each CDR3 is given with its conserved first and last residue.

cdr3_aa: CSVELAGRNTGELFF
j_call: TRBJ2-2
v_call: TRBV29-1

cdr3_aa: CASSLGQGIDEQYF
j_call: TRBJ2-7
v_call: TRBV5-1

cdr3_aa: CSAGRRGETQYF
j_call: TRBJ2-5
v_call: TRBV29-1

cdr3_aa: CASSEQQSSYNEQFF
j_call: TRBJ2-1
v_call: TRBV2

cdr3_aa: CASSPRQGLGNQPQHF
j_call: TRBJ1-5
v_call: TRBV6-5

cdr3_aa: CASSPPGRFSYEQYF
j_call: TRBJ2-7
v_call: TRBV6-2/TRBV6-3

cdr3_aa: CSARPRGGEGIAIYF
j_call: TRBJ1-3
v_call: TRBV20-1

cdr3_aa: CASSQEERGGPTDTQYF
j_call: TRBJ2-3
v_call: TRBV4-1

cdr3_aa: CASSQGFIAQANYGYTF
j_call: TRBJ1-2
v_call: TRBV4-3

cdr3_aa: CASSRAETGSDGYTF
j_call: TRBJ1-2
v_call: TRBV7-2

cdr3_aa: CATKVGSSYNEQFF
j_call: TRBJ2-1
v_call: TRBV12-3/TRBV12-4

cdr3_aa: CASSQDLGKRNTQYF
j_call: TRBJ2-3
v_call: TRBV4-3

cdr3_aa: CASSPSGGLNIQYF
j_call: TRBJ2-4
v_call: TRBV19

cdr3_aa: CASRTTGYEQYF
j_call: TRBJ2-7
v_call: TRBV25-1

cdr3_aa: CSANTQGVNTEAFF
j_call: TRBJ1-1
v_call: TRBV20-1

cdr3_aa: CSATGTSGGWSYNEQFF
j_call: TRBJ2-1
v_call: TRBV20-1

cdr3_aa: CTSSEGGLAGVSYEQYF
j_call: TRBJ2-7
v_call: TRBV2

cdr3_aa: CSARDSGQDYEQFF
j_call: TRBJ2-1
v_call: TRBV20-1

cdr3_aa: CASSFRGATYEQYF
j_call: TRBJ2-7
v_call: TRBV5-1

cdr3_aa: CAISESMGGYEQYF
j_call: TRBJ2-7
v_call: TRBV10-3

cdr3_aa: CASSPPMGLAITGELFF
j_call: TRBJ2-2
v_call: TRBV7-8

cdr3_aa: CASSLLGAPGANVLTF
j_call: TRBJ2-6
v_call: TRBV7-9

cdr3_aa: CASSEGGVSYEQYF
j_call: TRBJ2-7
v_call: TRBV6-1

cdr3_aa: CASSQYGNTEAFF
j_call: TRBJ1-1
v_call: TRBV4-3

cdr3_aa: CASSQGVYNSPLHF
j_call: TRBJ1-6
v_call: TRBV3-1

cdr3_aa: CASRADRAGNEQFF
j_call: TRBJ2-1
v_call: TRBV2

cdr3_aa: CASSPGQVSWYGYTF
j_call: TRBJ1-2
v_call: TRBV7-2

cdr3_aa: CASSLAWAPVGSPLHF
j_call: TRBJ1-6
v_call: TRBV7-2

cdr3_aa: CASSETGGASYNEQFF
j_call: TRBJ2-1
v_call: TRBV14

cdr3_aa: CASSSRFWEQYF
j_call: TRBJ2-7
v_call: TRBV6-2/TRBV6-3

cdr3_aa: CASSQFGQKVPRYEQYF
j_call: .
v_call: TRBV3-1

cdr3_aa: CASMGVAGLTDTQYF
j_call: TRBJ2-3
v_call: TRBV5-1

cdr3_aa: CAGSHLAGGPYEQFF
j_call: TRBJ2-1
v_call: TRBV3-1

cdr3_aa: CASSEQGYNQPQHF
j_call: TRBJ1-5
v_call: TRBV6-1

cdr3_aa: CASSIAHQGGTGAYEQYF
j_call: TRBJ2-7
v_call: TRBV19

cdr3_aa: CASTTGGAGDTQYF
j_call: TRBJ2-3
v_call: TRBV6-5

cdr3_aa: CSVLPGQGPREQYF
j_call: TRBJ2-7
v_call: TRBV29-1

cdr3_aa: CASSFRFAGASSYNEQYF
j_call: TRBJ2-7
v_call: TRBV7-9

cdr3_aa: CASSQGGYNEQFF
j_call: TRBJ2-1
v_call: TRBV7-3

cdr3_aa: CASSHIWLERGFGEQYF
j_call: .
v_call: TRBV11-2

cdr3_aa: CASASKNIQYF
j_call: TRBJ2-4
v_call: TRBV2

cdr3_aa: CASSSIPLTTAYEQYF
j_call: TRBJ2-7
v_call: TRBV6-2/TRBV6-3